What follows are 2 T cell receptor beta chains derived from one specimen sequenced in a study of Graves' ophthalmopathy and Graves' hyperthyroidism. Amplifying from RNA transcripts, the study obtained TCR beta CDR3 regions. HTBI primers were used in a first-round RT-PCR, which preceded a second-round multiplex PCR. TCRdb called the multiplex PCR reads again in MiXCR, with one record for every CDR3 protein. The sample consists of about 620,000 distinct CDR3 sequences, about 20% of them appearing once. The sample was peripheral blood. These receptor sequences come from a woman younger than 30 with stable Graves' hyperthyroidism. Some clones in this sample may be carry-over from other donors' samples.

In this sample, this clonotype turned up many times. The rearrangement uses TRBV20-1 and TRBJ2-7; D unclear. Germline V gene lookup returns CDR1 DFQATT and CDR2 SNEGSKA (reference sequence). V lost 3 bases and J 2 bases, leaving 8 bases between the germline ends. The CDR3 is 12 amino acids. The CDR3 reads CSARGSPYEQYF. The DNA of the CDR3 is TGCAGTGCTAGGGGCAGTCCCTACGAGCAGTACTTC.

The chain couples TRBV6-5 to TRBJ1-1; D call uncertain. Per the germline V gene, CDR1 is MNHEY and CDR2 is SVGAGI. The CDR3 extends over 17 amino acids. The V end was cut by 0 bases, the J end by 4 bases, with 18 bases between. This chain's CDR3 is CASSYSKVRKRTTEAFF. CDR3 bases: TGTGCCAGCAGTTACTCGAAGGTCAGGAAAAGGACCACTGAAGCTTTCTTT.